The 31 T cell receptor beta chains below were found in one sample sequenced in a study of low-dose radiotherapy and immunotherapy resistance in tumors (dated by TCRdb to the early 2020s). What this sample's time point label stands for: before trial treatment. Sequenced using an Illumina MiniSeq. Superscript III and a set of TRAV- and TRBV-specific primers were used to synthesize first-strand cDNA, so that both TCRalpha and TCRbeta chains were covered. TCRs were amplified for 20 PCR cycles with Phusion, using a constant-region primer paired with the adapter attached to the V primers. TCRdb reprocessed the public reads (quality trimming at Q25 with fastp, clone calling with MiXCR) and kept in-frame beta chains. For every CDR3 protein sequence, its rows merge into one entry that carries the most common genes and DNA. The table for this sample lists nearly 95,000 distinct CDR3 sequences; around 9.2% of them were counted only once. The ten most abundant clones make up around 0.96% of the sample.

Sequences were derived from PBMCs, sampled before treatment. The receptors were gathered from a male donor with prostate cancer.

Many counts were recorded for this clonotype. The genes are TRBV6-4 and TRBJ2-2; no reliable D call. V shed 4 bases and J shed 0 bases, with 6 bases lying between them. Germline V gene data show CDR1 as MRHNA and CDR2 as SNTAGT. This CDR3 comprises 14 residues. CDR3 sequence reads: CASSAESNTGELFF. The DNA for the CDR3 is TGTGCCAGCAGTGCAGAATCGAACACCGGGGAGCTGTTTTTT.

The gene calls are TRBV28 and TRBJ2-1; D is undetermined. This CDR3 spans 12 amino acids. Trimming shortened V by 1 base and J by 8 bases, and 6 bases separated the two germline ends. Germline-derived CDR1 and CDR2 are MDHEN and SYDVKM. CDR3 amino acids: CASSLSRYEQFF. CDR3 bases: TGTGCCAGCAGTTTATCTCGGTATGAGCAGTTCTTC. The whole variable domain, remainder taken from reference TRBV28 and TRBJ2-1, is DVKVTQSSRYLVKRTGEKVFLECVQDMDHENMFWYRQDPGLGLRLIYFSYDVKMKEKGDIPEGYSVSREKKERFSLILESASTNQTSMYLCASSLSRYEQFFGPGTRLTVL.

This clonotype was recorded at least ten times. V is TRBV12-3 or TRBV12-4 and J is TRBJ2-7; 14 nucleotides match TRBD2. Germline trimming cut 5 bases from V and 5 bases from J; bases unmatched to any gene: 8. The CDR3 contains 16 residues. DNA for the CDR3: TGTGCCAGCAGTGCTCCGGGACTAGCGGGAGAAAACGAGCAGTACTTC. This translates into CASSAPGLAGENEQYF.

The chain uses TRBV30 and TRBJ2-3; 10 bases are shared with TRBD2. The V segment lost 1 base and the J segment 4 bases; nucleotides outside the gene matches: 5. Germline CDR1 reads GTSNPN; CDR2 reads SVGIG (reference sequence). The CDR3 is 15 residues long. The CDR3 sequence: CAWSGDSGRPDTQYF. The CDR3 DNA reads as TGTGCCTGGAGTGGGGATAGCGGGAGGCCAGATACGCAGTATTTT.

The V gene is TRBV24-1, the J gene TRBJ2-4; D gene ambiguous. The CDR3 consists of 15 residues. Trimming stripped 10 bases from V and 6 bases from J, with 21 bases between. The germline CDR1 and CDR2 sequences are KGHDR and SFDVKD. DNA of the CDR3: TGTGCCACTATCAAGAGACCCGACTTCGGAAACATTCAGTACTTC. This gives the protein CATIKRPDFGNIQYF.

This clonotype was seen many times. This chain connects TRBV28 to TRBJ1-4, with D uncertain. The germline V and J ends were trimmed by 11 bases and 4 bases, with 17 bases remaining between them. This CDR3 contains 14 residues. CDR1 is MDHEN and CDR2 is SYDVKM in the germline V gene. Here the CDR3 reads CAAAPQIYNEKLFF. The CDR3 DNA follows: TGTGCCGCCGCACCACAGATATATAATGAAAAACTGTTTTTT.

This clonotype was observed at least ten times. The gene calls are TRBV21-1 and TRBJ2-7. TRBV21-1 is designated a pseudogene. The CDR3 covers 15 residues. Here the CDR3 reads CASSKERSGSHEQYF. CDR3 nucleotide sequence: TGTGCCAGCAGCAAAGAGAGGTCAGGATCCCACGAGCAGTACTTC.

This clonotype was recorded many times. This sequence joins TRBV19 and TRBJ1-5, with D possibly being TRBD1 (5 bases). Per germline, CDR1 LNHDA and CDR2 SQIVND (reference sequence). The CDR3 loop spans 15 amino acids. V was clipped by 4 bases and J by 3 bases, with 13 bases between them. Written as DNA, the CDR3 is TGTGCCAGTAGTAAAGAAGACAGCCTCAATCAGCCCCAGCATTTT. This encodes CASSKEDSLNQPQHF.

Concerning this clonotype: A far larger clone is only one base removed, so a read error is likely. This chain links TRBV15 with TRBJ2-5; 7 nucleotides align to TRBD2. The CDR3 is made up of 17 amino acids. The trim removed 0 bases at V and 11 bases at J, leaving 18 bases unmatched. CDR1 LNHNV and CDR2 YYDKDF come from the germline V gene (reference sequence). The CDR3 is CATSRDREAPTYAEQYF. The DNA for the CDR3 is TGTGCCACCAGCAGAGATCGGGAGGCTCCTACGTATGCTGAGCAGTACTTC.

This clonotype was counted at least ten times. The V gene is TRBV6-4, the J gene TRBJ2-6, with 7 bases that match TRBD1. The junction had 8 bases not matched to a gene; V was cut back by 2 bases and J by 1 base. Looked up from germline, CDR1 is MRHNA and CDR2 is SNTAGT. The CDR3 totals 18 residues. The CDR3 loop reads CASSDRSDRASGANVLTF. DNA for the CDR3: TGTGCCAGCAGTGACCGATCCGACAGGGCGTCTGGGGCCAACGTCCTGACTTTC.

This clonotype was observed many times. The chain uses TRBV18 and TRBJ1-2; no reliable D call. This CDR3 contains 17 residues. V dropped 2 bases and J dropped 4 bases, with 20 bases sitting between them. Germline V gene lookup returns CDR1 KGHSH and CDR2 LQKENI. CDR3 sequence: CASSPLVLGSPGYGYTF. CDR3 DNA: TGTGCCAGCTCACCATTAGTCTTGGGCAGTCCCGGCTATGGCTACACCTTC.

The table lists this clonotype with many counts. This sequence joins TRBV7-2 and TRBJ2-3; tentatively, D is TRBD2 (6 bases). The germline V gene has CDR1 SGHTA and CDR2 FQGNSA. V was clipped by 5 bases and J by 0 bases, with 15 bases between them. The CDR3 has 16 residues. CDR3 coding DNA: TGTGCCAGCAGCATTTTTAGCGGAAGAAGCACAGATACGCAGTATTTT. Amino acids: CASSIFSGRSTDTQYF.

There are many counts of this clonotype. The rearrangement uses TRBV20-1 and TRBJ1-2; maybe TRBD1 (6 bases). Germline CDR1 and CDR2: DFQATT and SNEGSKA (reference sequence). The ends were cut back, 3 bases at V and 4 bases at J, with 15 bases in the middle. CDR3 size: 14 residues. CDR3: CSARATGLRYGYTF. The CDR3 bases are TGCAGTGCTAGGGCCACAGGGCTTCGCTATGGCTACACCTTC.

This clonotype was recorded at least ten times. The V call is TRBV20-1, the J call TRBJ2-7, with 9 nucleotides matching TRBD1. Germline loops: CDR1 DFQATT, CDR2 SNEGSKA (reference sequence). This CDR3 comprises 13 residues. The CDR3 reads CSVQGQGQYEQYF. DNA for the CDR3: TGCAGCGTGCAGGGACAGGGCCAATACGAGCAGTACTTC.

The sample holds many counts of this clonotype. V and J are TRBV18 and TRBJ1-2; the D gene is possibly TRBD1 (6 bases). Trimming removed 3 bases from V and 2 bases from J, with 13 bases in between. The CDR3 has 15 amino acids. Germline values: CDR1 KGHSH, CDR2 LQKENI. CDR3 in DNA: TGTGCCAGCTCACCGGGGCAGGGGAAAAACTATGGCTACACCTTC. It codes for CASSPGQGKNYGYTF.

This clonotype was seen ten or more times. This chain links TRBV4-2 with TRBJ1-6, with D uncertain. Germline V lookup: CDR1 LGHNA, CDR2 YNFKEQ. The CDR3 runs 16 residues. Trimming took 4 bases from V and 5 from J, leaving 15 bases between them. The CDR3 loop reads CASSRETPPNNSPLHF. CDR3 coding DNA: TGTGCCAGCAGCCGAGAGACACCGCCTAATAATTCACCCCTCCACTTT.

In its sample, this clonotype was seen a few times. This sequence joins TRBV12-3 or TRBV12-4 and TRBJ2-7, with D possibly being TRBD2 (8 bases). The ends were cut back, 5 bases at V and 4 bases at J, with 18 bases in the middle. The CDR3 has 15 residues. The CDR3 DNA reads TGTGCCAGCAGTGCCAGGGGGACTAGGTCGTACGAGCAGTACTTC. Translated: CASSARGTRSYEQYF.

This clonotype was counted ten times or more. The chain combines TRBV5-5 with TRBJ2-5; no clear D gene. Germline V lookup: CDR1 SGHKS, CDR2 YYEKEE (reference sequence). The CDR3 has 12 amino acids. V shed 4 bases and J shed 9 bases, with 13 bases lying between them. In nucleotides, the CDR3 is TGTGCCAGCAGCACGCCAGTCTCCGCCCAGTACTTC. It codes for CASSTPVSAQYF.

The table lists this clonotype with many counts. The rearrangement links TRBV7-8 to TRBJ1-3, with D maybe TRBD1 (6 bases). Trimming removed 5 bases from V and 7 bases from J, with 15 bases in between. CDR1 and CDR2 (germline): SGHVS, FQNEAQ. The CDR3 extends over 14 amino acids. In nucleotides, the CDR3 is TGTGCCAGCAGCCCACGGGGGGGGCGGAACACCATATATTTT. This encodes CASSPRGGRNTIYF.

The table lists this clonotype with many counts. The genes are TRBV6-5 and TRBJ1-1, with TRBD1 as a possible D gene (5 bases). The V gene lost 5 bases and the J gene lost 2 bases, with 9 bases spanning the gap. Germline loops: CDR1 MNHEY, CDR2 SVGAGI. The CDR3 spans 13 residues. In DNA form, the CDR3 reads TGTGCCAGCAGTAAGACAGTTAACACTGAAGCTTTCTTT. The encoded protein is CASSKTVNTEAFF.

This clonotype was seen many times. The chain has TRBV5-1 and TRBJ2-1; possibly TRBD2 for D (5 bases). Deletions cut 4 bases from V and 4 bases from J, with 15 bases between. Germline V gene lookup returns CDR1 SGHRS and CDR2 YFSETQ. CDR3 length equals 15 residues. The CDR3 protein is CASSNSAYFYNEQFF. The CDR3 nucleotides read TGCGCCAGCAGCAATAGCGCTTATTTTTACAATGAGCAGTTCTTC. Looking up the rest from reference TRBV5-1 and TRBJ2-1 gives the full variable domain: KAGVTQTPRYLIKTRGQQVTLSCSPISGHRSVSWYQQTPGQGLQFLFEYFSETQRNKGNFPGRFSGRQFSNSRSEMNVSTLELGDSALYLCASSNSAYFYNEQFFGPGTRLTVL.

This clonotype was observed a handful of times. The chain is built from TRBV20-1 and TRBJ2-7; 7 bases agree with TRBD1. In germline, CDR1 is DFQATT, CDR2 SNEGSKA (reference sequence). The CDR3 covers 13 residues. J gave up 6 bases and V 7 bases, and 12 bases lay outside the gene matches. The CDR3 DNA is TGCAGTGTCCCCCCAGGGGGTTCTCGCGAGCAGTACTTC. This encodes CSVPPGGSREQYF.

Ten or more counts support this clonotype. The chain joins TRBV20-1 to TRBJ2-3; weak D call: TRBD2 (6 bases). CDR1 is DFQATT and CDR2 is SNEGSKA in the germline V gene (reference sequence). The CDR3 contains 14 residues. Trimming cost V 6 bases and J 4 bases, with 17 bases left between them. CDR3 loop: CSAQTRGRPDTQYF. In DNA form, the CDR3 reads TGCAGTGCCCAGACCCGGGGGAGACCAGATACGCAGTATTTT.

This clonotype was counted ten times or more. V gene TRBV5-1 combines with J gene TRBJ2-3, with D uncertain. Germline CDR1 is SGHRS and CDR2 is YFSETQ. Trimming removed 0 bases from V and 0 bases from J, with 14 bases in between. The CDR3 runs 17 residues. Here the CDR3 DNA reads TGCGCCAGCAGCTTGGCCGCCCGGGTTACTAGCACAGATACGCAGTATTTT. It yields the protein CASSLAARVTSTDTQYF.

The sample holds many counts of this clonotype. J is TRBJ2-1 and V is TRBV14; 11 bases align to TRBD2. CDR3 size: 17 residues. Germline CDR1 reads SGHDN; CDR2 reads FVKESK. The ends lost 4 bases at V and 5 bases at J; junction bases unmatched: 10. The CDR3 reads CASSLLAGGPLDNEQFF. The CDR3 bases are TGTGCCAGCAGCCTATTAGCGGGAGGGCCCCTGGACAATGAGCAGTTCTTC.

This clonotype was observed many times. The chain employs TRBV18 and TRBJ2-3; 10 positions agree with TRBD2. CDR3 length: 15 residues. CDR1 is KGHSH, CDR2 LQKENI, per germline. The V and J ends lost 4 bases and 3 bases, in that order; junction bases with no gene match: 4. The CDR3 DNA reads TGTGCCAGCTCACTAGCGGGAGGTCGGACAGATACGCAGTATTTT. Protein: CASSLAGGRTDTQYF.

At least ten counts were recorded for this clonotype. The junction does not match germline at one end; this may be a read error. The chain is built from TRBV5-3 and TRBJ1-5; D might be TRBD1 (5 bases). TRBV5-3 is an ORF; its function is uncertain. This CDR3 contains 14 residues. The CDR3 DNA reads TGTGCCAGCAGCTCGGGACCAACGGGTCAGCCCCAGCATTTT. This encodes CASSSGPTGQPQHF.

This clonotype was detected many times. The V gene is TRBV12-3 or TRBV12-4, the J gene TRBJ2-1; 10 bases fit TRBD2. After removal of 5 bases from V and 12 bases from J, the junction contained 13 bases not matched to a gene. This CDR3 has 15 amino acids. The CDR3 coding sequence is TGTGCCAGCAGTCCGAGGACTAGCGGCGAGCTAGCGCAGTTCTTC. Encoded protein: CASSPRTSGELAQFF.

This clonotype was observed many times. The chain carries TRBV3-1 and TRBJ2-7; D gene unclear. The V and J ends lost 1 base and 7 bases respectively, with 11 bases between them. The germline CDR1 and CDR2 sequences are LGHDT and YNNKEL (reference sequence). The CDR3 runs 13 residues. CDR3 nucleotides: TGTGCCAGCAGCCAAGGACTCCTCGGGGAGCAGTACTTC. Amino acid sequence: CASSQGLLGEQYF.

This clonotype was detected many times. This rearrangement joins TRBV24-1 to TRBJ2-2, with 8 bases lining up with TRBD1. V trimming: 4 bases; J trimming: 3 bases; junction bases outside the gene matches: 9. The V gene's germline CDR1 is KGHDR and CDR2 SFDVKD. The CDR3 has 17 residues. The CDR3 sequence is CATSENPRTGHTGELFF. In DNA form, the CDR3 reads TGTGCCACCAGTGAGAATCCCCGGACAGGGCACACCGGGGAGCTGTTTTTT.

This clonotype was seen repeatedly, ten times or more. The chain links TRBV29-1 to TRBJ2-5; possible D gene TRBD1, 6 bases. The CDR3 spans 13 residues. Germline loops: CDR1 SQVTM, CDR2 ANQGSEA. V was cut by 5 bases and J by 1 base, with 11 bases left in between. CDR3 DNA: TGCAGCGTTTACGGACAGCTCCAAGAGACCCAGTACTTC. This sequence encodes CSVYGQLQETQYF. Full variable domain (rest looked up from reference TRBV29-1 and TRBJ2-5): SAVISQKPSRDICQRGTSLTIQCQVDSQVTMMFWYRQQPGQSLTLIATANQGSEATYESGFVIDKFPISRPNLTFSTLTVSNMSPEDSSIYLCSVYGQLQETQYFGPGTRLLVL.